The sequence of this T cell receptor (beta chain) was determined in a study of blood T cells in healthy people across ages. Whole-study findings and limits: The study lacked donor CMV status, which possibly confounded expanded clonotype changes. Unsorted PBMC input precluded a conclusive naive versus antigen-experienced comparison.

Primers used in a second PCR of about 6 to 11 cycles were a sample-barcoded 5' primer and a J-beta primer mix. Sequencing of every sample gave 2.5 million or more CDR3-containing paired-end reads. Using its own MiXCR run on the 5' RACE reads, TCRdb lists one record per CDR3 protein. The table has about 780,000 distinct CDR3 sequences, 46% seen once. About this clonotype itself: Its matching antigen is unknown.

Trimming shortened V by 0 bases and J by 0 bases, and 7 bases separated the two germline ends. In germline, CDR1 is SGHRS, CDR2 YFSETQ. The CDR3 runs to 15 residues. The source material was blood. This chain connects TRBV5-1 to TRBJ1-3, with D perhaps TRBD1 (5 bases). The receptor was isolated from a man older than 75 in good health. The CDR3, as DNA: TGCGCCAGCAGCTTGGGTGGGGGCTCTGGAAACACCATATATTTT. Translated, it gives CASSLGGGSGNTIYF.